Each of the 8 T cell receptor beta chains below was sequenced from the same sample in a study of T cell responses to AZD1222 COVID-19 vaccine. Clones were sequenced by immunoSEQ multiplex PCR, and TCRdb holds only the in-frame ones, with some missing. The profile covers about 180,000 clones, with around nine tenths appearing a single time and approximately 8% taken by the ten largest. Material: peripheral blood, obtained on day 0 of AZD1222 vaccination. All receptors come from an adult in good health.

Only one count was recorded for this clone. The genes are TRBV1 and TRBJ1-6. TRBV1 is described as a pseudogene. This CDR3 has 16 amino acids. CDR3 in amino acids: CTSSPGGGTVNSPLHF. In nucleotides, the CDR3 is TGCACCAGCAGCCCCGGCGGGGGCACTGTAAACTCACCCCTCCACTTT.

V and J are TRBV25-1 and TRBJ2-3; 8 bases are shared with TRBD2. This CDR3 has 16 amino acids. V lost 3 bases, J lost 0 bases, and 5 bases stayed unmatched. Germline V gene data show CDR1 as MGHDK and CDR2 as SYGVNS. CDR3 protein: CASSDPSGPSTDTQYF. Written as DNA, the CDR3 is TGTGCCAGCAGTGACCCTAGCGGGCCGAGCACAGATACGCAGTATTTT.

The chain carries TRBV19 and TRBJ2-5; possible D gene TRBD1, 6 bases. The CDR3 covers 11 residues. Germline V lookup: CDR1 LNHDA, CDR2 SQIVND (reference sequence). Between the trimmed V and J ends, which lost 10 bases and 4 bases, there was a span of 10 bases. The CDR3 DNA reads as TGTGCCACATCAGGGGTAGAGACCCAGTACTTC. Protein sequence: CATSGVETQYF.

The chain couples TRBV10-3 to TRBJ2-1; 7 bases match TRBD1. J gave up 3 bases and V 3 bases, and 8 bases lay outside the gene matches. Per the germline V gene, CDR1 is ENHRY and CDR2 is SYGVKD. The CDR3 sequence is 16 residues long. The CDR3 loop is CAISDLDREYYNEQFF. The CDR3 coding sequence is TGTGCCATCAGTGACCTCGACAGGGAATACTACAATGAGCAGTTCTTC.

This sequence joins TRBV19 and TRBJ2-1, with TRBD2 matching over 9 bases. The length of the CDR3 is 15 residues. The trim removed 7 bases at V and 6 bases at J, leaving 10 bases unmatched. The germline gives CDR1 LNHDA, CDR2 SQIVND (reference sequence). The CDR3 region is CASTRLAGSPNEQFF. As DNA, the CDR3 is TGTGCCAGTACCCGCCTAGCGGGGAGCCCCAATGAGCAGTTCTTC. The variable domain in full, completed from reference TRBV19 and TRBJ2-1, reads DGGITQSPKYLFRKEGQNVTLSCEQNLNHDAMYWYRQDPGQGLRLIYYSQIVNDFQKGDIAEGYSVSREKKESFPLTVTSAQKNPTAFYLCASTRLAGSPNEQFFGPGTRLTVL.

J is TRBJ2-1 and V is TRBV2; 7 bases align to TRBD1. Germline loops: CDR1 SNHLY, CDR2 FYNNEI. The CDR3 loop spans 15 amino acids. Trimming cost V 10 bases and J 7 bases; bases outside gene matches: 16. This chain's CDR3 is CATIRTGALGNEQFF. The CDR3 DNA sequence: TGTGCCACCATAAGAACAGGGGCGTTAGGGAATGAGCAGTTCTTC.

The chain carries TRBV30 and TRBJ1-2; D may be TRBD1 (6 bases). Germline V lookup: CDR1 GTSNPN, CDR2 SVGIG (reference sequence). Trimming pared 3 bases from V and 4 bases from J, leaving 12 bases between. The CDR3 length is 13 residues. CDR3 protein: CAWSEGRGYGYTF. The DNA of the CDR3 is TGTGCCTGGAGCGAGGGCAGGGGCTATGGCTACACCTTC.

The chain combines TRBV19 with TRBJ2-5, with 8 bases matching TRBD1. The CDR3 contains 14 residues. V shed 6 bases, J shed 5 bases, and the junction held 8 bases outside the gene matches. Looked up from germline, CDR1 is LNHDA and CDR2 is SQIVND (reference sequence). The DNA of the CDR3 is TGTGCCAGTAGGGAGGCAGGGGGCCGGGAGACCCAGTACTTC. Residues: CASREAGGRETQYF.